The next 27 T cell receptor beta chains were all read from a single sample in a study of T cells in localized non-small cell lung cancer. The method was immunoSEQ multiplex PCR; TCRdb's version includes in-frame clones alone and lacks a portion of them. The table has some 29,000 clones, 70% to 90% seen once; the top ten hold 2.8%. The sequencing here drew on peripheral blood, taken before any cancer treatment. These receptors were obtained from a woman aged 18-49 years with stage I lung adenocarcinoma.

The genes are TRBV5-1 and TRBJ2-3; D is perhaps TRBD1 or TRBD2 (5 bases each). The germline V gene encodes CDR1 SGHRS and CDR2 YFSETQ. V was trimmed by 5 bases and J by 0 bases, leaving 13 bases between them. The CDR3 runs 15 residues. The CDR3 sequence is CASSPGTPSTDTQYF. The CDR3, as DNA: TGCGCCAGCAGTCCAGGGACCCCTAGCACAGATACGCAGTATTTT.

The rearrangement uses TRBV7-6 and TRBJ2-1, with 8 bases lining up with TRBD2. Unmatched junction bases numbered 5, after V lost 1 base and J lost 9 bases. The CDR3 runs to 14 residues. CDR1 is SGHVS, CDR2 FNYEAQ, per germline. The CDR3 sequence: CASSLGTSGGEQFF. The CDR3 DNA reads as TGTGCCAGCAGCTTAGGAACTAGCGGTGGTGAGCAGTTCTTC.

The chain uses TRBV6-5 and TRBJ1-1, with 7 bases aligning to TRBD1. The V and J ends lost 0 bases and 6 bases, in that order; junction bases with no gene match: 10. The CDR3 runs to 16 residues. CDR1 and CDR2 (germline): MNHEY, SVGAGI. The CDR3 DNA reads TGTGCCAGCAGTTACTCGCAGGGGGTAGGTTTTTCTGAAGCTTTCTTT. This encodes CASSYSQGVGFSEAFF.

V gene TRBV4-1 combines with J gene TRBJ2-1; 7 bases map to TRBD2. The CDR3 is 18 residues long. CDR1 and CDR2 from the germline V gene are MGHRA and YSYEKL. V lost 0 bases to trimming and J lost 4 bases; unmatched junction nucleotides: 12. The DNA of the CDR3 is TGCGCCAGCAGCCAAGAGGTTTCGGGGCTAGCGGTATACAATGAGCAGTTCTTC. This encodes CASSQEVSGLAVYNEQFF.

The gene calls are TRBV11-2 and TRBJ2-5, with 7 bases lining up with TRBD2. Per the germline V gene, CDR1 is SGHAT and CDR2 is FQNNGV. V shed 5 bases, J shed 5 bases, and the junction held 14 bases outside the gene matches. CDR3 length: 16 amino acids. CDR3 region: CASSPFAGDEEETQYF. CDR3 coding DNA: TGTGCCAGCAGCCCTTTCGCGGGAGACGAGGAGGAGACCCAGTACTTC.

DNA of the CDR3: TGCGCCAGCAGCCAAGAAGGTGGGCAGGGAAAACAGCCCCAGCATTTT. Protein sequence: CASSQEGGQGKQPQHF. This chain uses TRBV4-1 with TRBJ1-5; possibly TRBD1 for D (5 bases). In germline, CDR1 is MGHRA, CDR2 YSYEKL. This CDR3 region has 16 residues. The ends were cut back, 0 bases at V and 7 bases at J, with 16 bases in the middle.

The chain employs TRBV11-3 and TRBJ1-1; no clear D. Trimming left V 3 bases short and J 8 bases short, with 10 bases between. CDR3 length equals 12 residues. CDR1 SGHNT and CDR2 YENEEA come from the germline V gene. The CDR3: CASSFSGWEAFF. CDR3 in DNA: TGTGCCAGCAGCTTCTCGGGGTGGGAAGCTTTCTTT.

The chain couples TRBV10-3 to TRBJ1-1, with a possible D match to TRBD1 (5 bases). Per germline, CDR1 ENHRY and CDR2 SYGVKD. This CDR3 has 13 amino acids. The V and J ends lost 5 bases and 5 bases respectively, with 12 bases between them. The CDR3 region has the DNA TGTGCCATCAGTTTAAGGGAGGGGACTGAAGCTTTCTTT. Its translation: CAISLREGTEAFF.

The chain couples TRBV30 to TRBJ1-1; 8 bases are a match to TRBD1. Germline trimming cut 3 bases from V and 4 bases from J; bases unmatched to any gene: 13. This CDR3 has 16 residues. Germline V gene lookup returns CDR1 GTSNPN and CDR2 SVGIG (reference sequence). Here the CDR3 DNA reads TGTGCCTGGAGCGTTATGAGGACAGGGTTGGTCACTGAAGCTTTCTTT. Its protein is CAWSVMRTGLVTEAFF.

The chain recombines TRBV19 with TRBJ2-7; the match to TRBD2 covers 7 bases. V shed 4 bases, J shed 0 bases, and the junction held 3 bases outside the gene matches. The CDR3 contains 14 residues. Germline CDR1 LNHDA, CDR2 SQIVND (reference sequence). DNA of the CDR3: TGTGCCAGTAGTAGGGCGGGAGCCTCCTACGAGCAGTACTTC. It is translated as CASSRAGASYEQYF.

The CDR3 loop is CASSESLGAHYGYTF. The CDR3 DNA reads as TGTGCCAGCAGTGAATCACTAGGGGCGCACTATGGCTACACCTTC. The chain links TRBV6-1 to TRBJ1-2, with D perhaps TRBD1 (5 bases). This CDR3 has 15 residues. CDR1 is MNHNS and CDR2 is SASEGT in the germline V gene. V was pared by 2 bases and J by 3 bases, with 13 bases between.

The chain uses TRBV10-1 and TRBJ2-7; 8 bases align to TRBD2. The CDR3 is 15 amino acids. V dropped 0 bases and J dropped 5; count of bases not matched to a gene: 6. Germline CDR1 is WNHNN and CDR2 is SYGVQD (reference sequence). The CDR3 loop reads CASSESPGGVDEQYF. For the CDR3, the DNA is TGCGCCAGCAGTGAGTCTCCGGGAGGGGTGGACGAGCAGTACTTC.

The V gene is TRBV6-5, the J gene TRBJ1-1; D unclear. The germline CDR1 and CDR2 sequences are MNHEY and SVGAGI. The CDR3 spans 13 residues. V lost 5 bases and J lost 4, with 11 bases in between. The CDR3 region is CASSLRQATEAFF. Here the CDR3 DNA reads TGTGCCAGCAGTCTCAGGCAGGCCACTGAAGCTTTCTTT.

The chain recombines TRBV12-5 with TRBJ2-3; D is undetermined. In germline, CDR1 is LGHNT, CDR2 FRNRAP. V lost 0 bases and J lost 1, with 5 bases in between. The CDR3 length is 14 residues. CDR3 nucleotide sequence: TGTGCTAGTGGTTTGGTACGGGGCACAGATACGCAGTATTTT. This gives the protein CASGLVRGTDTQYF.

This clone has just one count. The chain has TRBV9 and TRBJ2-1; D not certain. This CDR3 contains 16 residues. V lost 2 bases and J 2 bases, leaving 14 bases between the germline ends. Germline V gives CDR1 SGDLS, CDR2 YYNGEE. The CDR3 loop is CASSVGLGGTYNEQFF. The DNA of the CDR3 is TGTGCCAGCAGCGTGGGTTTGGGCGGTACCTACAATGAGCAGTTCTTC.

V and J are TRBV11-3 and TRBJ2-1, with 7 bases identical to TRBD2. The CDR3 totals 17 residues. Trimming at V came to 4 bases and at J to 3 bases, leaving 12 bases not matched to a gene. Germline V gives CDR1 SGHNT, CDR2 YENEEA. The CDR3 coding sequence is TGTGCCAGCAGCTCCTCCCCCGCCAGCGGGATCTACAATGAGCAGTTCTTC. Its protein is CASSSSPASGIYNEQFF.

This sequence joins TRBV15 and TRBJ2-7, with 10 bases fitting TRBD2. This CDR3 has 15 residues. J was trimmed by 3 bases and V by 4 bases; bases with no gene match: 6. The germline CDR1 and CDR2 sequences are LNHNV and YYDKDF (reference sequence). The CDR3 region is CATSTSSGSLYEQYF. The CDR3, as DNA: TGTGCCACCAGCACGTCTAGCGGGAGTCTCTACGAGCAGTACTTC.

The rearrangement uses TRBV7-8 and TRBJ2-1; D may match TRBD1 or TRBD2 (5 bases each). Germline V lookup: CDR1 SGHVS, CDR2 FQNEAQ. The CDR3 has 15 residues. V was trimmed by 5 bases and J by 7 bases, leaving 18 bases between them. The CDR3 DNA is TGTGCCAGCAGCCTGGGACCGGTTCTAATAAATGAGCAGTTCTTC. Its translation: CASSLGPVLINEQFF.

This clone occurred a few times. The chain links TRBV4-2 to TRBJ2-3; no firm D call. Germline V gene data show CDR1 as LGHNA and CDR2 as YNFKEQ. Trimming took 5 bases from V and 1 from J, leaving 16 bases between them. This CDR3 is 16 amino acids long. CDR3 protein: CASSSNPDPRTDTQYF. In DNA, the CDR3 is TGTGCCAGCAGCTCTAATCCCGACCCGCGCACAGATACGCAGTATTTT.

This chain links TRBV7-9 with TRBJ2-7; no clear D gene. Trimming shortened V by 0 bases and J by 6 bases, and 12 bases separated the two germline ends. Germline V CDR1 and CDR2: SEHNR, FQNEAQ (reference sequence). CDR3 length: 14 amino acids. Here the CDR3 reads CASSLALSTGEQYF. The DNA for the CDR3 is TGTGCCAGCAGCTTAGCACTAAGTACGGGCGAGCAGTACTTC.

The chain combines TRBV29-1 with TRBJ1-1; possible D gene TRBD1, 6 bases. Germline V gives CDR1 SQVTM, CDR2 ANQGSEA. V shed 2 bases and J shed 5 bases, with 15 bases lying between them. The CDR3 has 14 amino acids. CDR3 region: CSVELSRGRTEAFF. CDR3 coding DNA: TGCAGCGTTGAACTCAGCAGGGGCCGGACTGAAGCTTTCTTT.

This rearrangement joins TRBV6-1 to TRBJ1-5; 9 bases are a match to TRBD1. The ends lost 2 bases at V and 6 bases at J; junction bases unmatched: 5. Germline assignment: CDR1 MNHNS and CDR2 SASEGT. This CDR3 comprises 15 residues. CDR3 DNA sequence: TGTGCCAGCAGTGAACACAGGGGGCAGGGTCAGCCCCAGCATTTT. Protein product: CASSEHRGQGQPQHF.

The rearrangement joins TRBV19 to TRBJ2-7; 9 bases are a match to TRBD1. V gave up 6 bases and J gave up 1 base; unmatched junction bases: 4. The CDR3 length is 14 residues. Germline CDR1 reads LNHDA; CDR2 reads SQIVND (reference sequence). The CDR3 DNA reads TGTGCCAGTAGCCGGACAGGGGCTTCCTACGAGCAGTACTTC. Its translation: CASSRTGASYEQYF.

The chain carries TRBV7-2 and TRBJ2-1, with D possibly TRBD2 on 6 matching bases. CDR1 and CDR2 (germline): SGHTA, FQGNSA. CDR3 length: 17 amino acids. Trimming left V 1 base short and J 0 bases short, with 13 bases between. In DNA form, the CDR3 reads TGTGCCAGCAGCTTAGGGGACTGGTGGGGCTCCTACAATGAGCAGTTCTTC. It codes for CASSLGDWWGSYNEQFF.

V usage is TRBV30 and J usage is TRBJ1-2; no firm D call. Between the trimmed V and J ends, which lost 1 base and 1 base, there was a span of 13 bases. Germline V gene lookup returns CDR1 GTSNPN and CDR2 SVGIG (reference sequence). There are 15 residues in the CDR3. CDR3 DNA sequence: TGTGCCTGGAGTGCCCCGACACTGTATAACTATGGCTACACCTTC. The encoded protein is CAWSAPTLYNYGYTF.

This clone appeared a few times. The J gene is TRBJ2-3, the V gene TRBV6-4; no definite D call. CDR3 length: 15 amino acids. The V gene lost 3 bases and the J gene lost 3 bases, with 13 bases spanning the gap. Germline V CDR1 and CDR2: MRHNA, SNTAGT. The CDR3 sequence is CASSEWLGATDTQYF. The CDR3 bases are TGTGCCAGCAGTGAGTGGCTAGGTGCAACAGATACGCAGTATTTT.

The CDR3 here is CASSQDRDKMGDTQYF. The CDR3 nucleotides are TGCGCCAGCAGCCAAGATCGGGACAAAATGGGAGATACGCAGTATTTT. The rearrangement uses TRBV4-3 and TRBJ2-3; TRBD1 is a possible D gene (6 bases). The CDR3 covers 16 residues. Germline values: CDR1 LGHNA, CDR2 YSLEER. Trimming removed 0 bases at V and 5 bases at J, with 15 bases between.